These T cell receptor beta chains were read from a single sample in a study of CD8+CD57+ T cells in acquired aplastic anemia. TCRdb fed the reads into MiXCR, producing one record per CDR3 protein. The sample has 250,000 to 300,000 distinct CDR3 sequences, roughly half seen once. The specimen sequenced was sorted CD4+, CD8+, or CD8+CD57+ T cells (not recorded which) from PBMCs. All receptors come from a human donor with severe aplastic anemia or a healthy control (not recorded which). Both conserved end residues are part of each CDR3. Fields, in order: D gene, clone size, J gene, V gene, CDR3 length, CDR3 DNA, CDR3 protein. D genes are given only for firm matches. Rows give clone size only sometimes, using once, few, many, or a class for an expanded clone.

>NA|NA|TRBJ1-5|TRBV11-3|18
TGTGCCAGCAGCTTTGGGCAGGGTCCCTTCATTAGCAATCAGCCCCAGCATTTT
CASSFGQGPFISNQPQHF
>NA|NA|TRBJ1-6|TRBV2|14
TGTGCCAGCAGTGAGGGAAGGGACGTTTCACCCCTCCACTTT
CASSEGRDVSPLHF
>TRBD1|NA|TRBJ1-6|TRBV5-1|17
TGCGCCAGCAGCTTAGGACAGGGTAGCGCGACGGGTACACCCCTCCACTTT
CASSLGQGSATGTPLHF
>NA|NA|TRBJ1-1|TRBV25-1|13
TGTGCCAGCCGAACACTCGGAGGCACTGAAGCTTTCTTT
CASRTLGGTEAFF
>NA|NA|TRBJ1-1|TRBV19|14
TGTGCCAGTAGTATGGCCAGGGGCAACACTGAAGCTTTCTTT
CASSMARGNTEAFF
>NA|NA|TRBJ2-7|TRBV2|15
TGTGCCAGCAGGAAGGGGCTGATAGGAGGGTACGAGCAGTACTTC
CASRKGLIGGYEQYF
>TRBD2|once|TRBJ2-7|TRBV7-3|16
TGTGCCAGCAGCTTAAATGGCGGGAGTAGCTCCTACGAGCAGTACTTC
CASSLNGGSSSYEQYF
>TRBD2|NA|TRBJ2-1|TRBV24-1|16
TGTGCCACCAGTGATTCTAGCGGGGTATCCTACAATGAGCAGTTCTTC
CATSDSSGVSYNEQFF
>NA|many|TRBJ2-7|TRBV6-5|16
TGTGCCAGCAGAAGACAGGTTTTAGGGAGCTCCTACGAGCAGTACTTC
CASRRQVLGSSYEQYF
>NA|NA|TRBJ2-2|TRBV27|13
TGTGCCAGCAGTTCAGGGAACACCGGGGAGCTGTTTTTT
CASSSGNTGELFF
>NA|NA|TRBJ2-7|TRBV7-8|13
TGTGCCAGCAGCTTTTTTGGGGGTTACGAGCAGTACTTC
CASSFFGGYEQYF
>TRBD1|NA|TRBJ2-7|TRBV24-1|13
TGTGCCACCAGTGATCCCGGACAGGGCGAGCAGTACTTC
CATSDPGQGEQYF
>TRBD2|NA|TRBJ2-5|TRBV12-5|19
TGTGCTAGTGGTTTGAGGACTAGCGGGAGGGACGACCTAAAGGAGACCCAGTACTTC
CASGLRTSGRDDLKETQYF
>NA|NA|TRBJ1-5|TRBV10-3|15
TGTGCCATCAGTGAAGTGGGATTTCGGGCTCAGCCCCAGCATTTT
CAISEVGFRAQPQHF
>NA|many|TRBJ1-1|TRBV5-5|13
TGTGCCAGCAGCTCCAATCTATACACTGAAGCTTTCTTT
CASSSNLYTEAFF
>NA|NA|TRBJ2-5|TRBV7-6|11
TGTGCCAGCAGCGACTTCCGTTCCCAGTACTTC
CASSDFRSQYF
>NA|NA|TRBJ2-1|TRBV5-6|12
TGTGCCAGCAGCTTGCTATGGGATGAGCAGTTCTTC
CASSLLWDEQFF
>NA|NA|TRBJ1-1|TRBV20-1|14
TGCAGTGCTAGACTGGGACACAGGAACACTGAAGCTTTCTTT
CSARLGHRNTEAFF
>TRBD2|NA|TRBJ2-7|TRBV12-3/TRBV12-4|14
TGTGCCAGCAGTAAGCGGGAGGGCAACTACGAGCAGTACTTC
CASSKREGNYEQYF
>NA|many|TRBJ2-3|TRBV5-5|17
TGTGCCAGCAGCCGTTCAACCCAGGTCAGGGAAGCAGATACGCAGTATTTT
CASSRSTQVREADTQYF
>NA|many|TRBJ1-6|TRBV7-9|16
TGTGCCAGCAGCTTAAGGGGCCAGCACAAAAATTCACCCCTCCACTTT
CASSLRGQHKNSPLHF
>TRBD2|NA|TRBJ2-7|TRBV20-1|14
TGCAGTGCTAGGACTAGCGGGGGGGCGGGAGAGCAGTACTTC
CSARTSGGAGEQYF
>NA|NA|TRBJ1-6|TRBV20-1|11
TGCAGTGCTACCCGGGACGGCGACCTCCACTTT
CSATRDGDLHF
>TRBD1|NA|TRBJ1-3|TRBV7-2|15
TGTGCCAGCAGCCACGGACAGGGCTCCGGAAACACCATATATTTT
CASSHGQGSGNTIYF
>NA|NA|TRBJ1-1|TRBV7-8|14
TGTGCCAGCAGCCCAGGCAGGGGCGGAACTGAAGCTTTCTTT
CASSPGRGGTEAFF
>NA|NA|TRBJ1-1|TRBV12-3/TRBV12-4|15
TGTGCCAGCAGCGAGGAATCACTCATGAACACTGAAGCTTTCTTT
CASSEESLMNTEAFF
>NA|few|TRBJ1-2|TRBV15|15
TGTGCCACCAGCAGGGACACTTGGGAACCCTATGGCTACACCTTC
CATSRDTWEPYGYTF
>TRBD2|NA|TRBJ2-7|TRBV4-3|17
TGCGCCAGCAGCCAAGGGAGGCTAGCGGGGCCCTCGGGAACCCAGTACTTC
CASSQGRLAGPSGTQYF
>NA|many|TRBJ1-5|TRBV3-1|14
TGTGCCAGCAGCCAAGGGACGGTTAATCAGCCCCAGCATTTT
CASSQGTVNQPQHF
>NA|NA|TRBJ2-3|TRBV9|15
TGTGCCAGCAGCGTAGACGGTTTTGGGACAGATACGCAGTATTTT
CASSVDGFGTDTQYF
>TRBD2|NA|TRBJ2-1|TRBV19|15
TGTGCCAGTAGTATTCGGACTAGCGGGAATGCTGAGCAGTTCTTC
CASSIRTSGNAEQFF
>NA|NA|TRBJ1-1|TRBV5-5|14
TGTGCCAGCAGCCCCACAGGGTTCAACACTGAAGCTTTCTTT
CASSPTGFNTEAFF
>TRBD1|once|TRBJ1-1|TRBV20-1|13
TGCAGTGCTAGGAGGGACAGGGCCACTGAAGCTTTCTTT
CSARRDRATEAFF
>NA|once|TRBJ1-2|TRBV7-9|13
TGTGCCAGCATACAGGGAGCTAACTATGGCTACACCTTC
CASIQGANYGYTF
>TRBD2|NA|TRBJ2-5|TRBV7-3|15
TGTGCCAGCAGCCAAGGTTCGGGAGGCAGAGAGACCCAGTACTTC
CASSQGSGGRETQYF
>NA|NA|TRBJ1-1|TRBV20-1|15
TGCAGTGCCGCCGGCAGGGCATCTATGAACACTGAAGCTTTCTTT
CSAAGRASMNTEAFF
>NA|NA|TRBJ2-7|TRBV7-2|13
TGTGCCAGCAGCCCCACTAGCAAACACGAGCAGTACTTC
CASSPTSKHEQYF
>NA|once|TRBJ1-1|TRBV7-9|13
TGTGCCAGCAGTATCGGGGAGAACACTGAAGCTTTCTTT
CASSIGENTEAFF
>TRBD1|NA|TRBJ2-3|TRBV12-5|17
TGTGCTAGTGGTTCCGGGACAGGGGGCTTTGGTACAGATACGCAGTATTTT
CASGSGTGGFGTDTQYF
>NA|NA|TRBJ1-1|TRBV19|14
TGTGCCAGTAGTCGGGACGCCTCGAACACTGAAGCTTCCTTT
CASSRDASNTEASF
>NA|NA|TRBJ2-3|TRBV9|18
TGTGCCAGCAGCGCAGGGGCCGCCCCTGGGTTGACAACAGATACGCAGTATTTT
CASSAGAAPGLTTDTQYF
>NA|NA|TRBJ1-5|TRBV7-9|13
TGTGCCAGCAGCTTAAGAAAGGGCCAGCCCCAGCATTTT
CASSLRKGQPQHF
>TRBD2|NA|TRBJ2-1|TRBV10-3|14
TGTGCCATCTCCCGGACTAGCGGGGACAATGAGCAGTTCTTC
CAISRTSGDNEQFF
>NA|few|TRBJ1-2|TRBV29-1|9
TGCAGCGTTGATGATGGCTACACCTTC
CSVDDGYTF
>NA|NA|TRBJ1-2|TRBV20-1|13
TGCAGTGCTCCCCCCCCACACAACTATGGCTACACCTTC
CSAPPPHNYGYTF
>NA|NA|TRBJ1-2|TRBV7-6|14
TGTGCCAGCAGCTTAGGCGTGGACAGTAATGGCTACACCTTC
CASSLGVDSNGYTF
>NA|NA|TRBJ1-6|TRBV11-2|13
TGTGCCAGCACCGGCCTCCGGGGATCACCCCTCCACTTT
CASTGLRGSPLHF
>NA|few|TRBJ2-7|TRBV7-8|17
TGTGCCAGCAGCTCCTCGGCGGGTACCGCGGCCACCTACGAGCAGTACTTC
CASSSSAGTAATYEQYF
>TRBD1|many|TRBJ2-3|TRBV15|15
TGTGCCACCAGCGGGAGACAGGGGAGCACAGATACGCAGTATTTT
CATSGRQGSTDTQYF
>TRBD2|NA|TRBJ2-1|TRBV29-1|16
TGCAGCGTTGTAGGGGTAGCGGGAGAGGCCTACAATGAGCAGTTCTTC
CSVVGVAGEAYNEQFF
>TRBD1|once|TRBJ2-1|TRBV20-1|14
TGCAGTGCCGCCCGGGACAGCTCCTACAATGAGCAGTTCTTC
CSAARDSSYNEQFF
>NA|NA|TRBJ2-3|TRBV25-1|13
TGTGCCAGCAGTGAATTTTTAGCAGATACGCAGTATTTT
CASSEFLADTQYF
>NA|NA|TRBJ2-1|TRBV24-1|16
TGTGCCACCAGTGGGTCAGGTACCCAGACCTACAATGAGCAGTTCTTC
CATSGSGTQTYNEQFF
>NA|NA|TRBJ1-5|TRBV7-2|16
TGTGCCAGCAGCTTAGGTCAGGACAGTTCCAATCAGCCCCAGCATTTT
CASSLGQDSSNQPQHF
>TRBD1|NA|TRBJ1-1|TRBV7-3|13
TGTGCCAGCAGCGTGACAGGGGGCCAGGAAGCTTTCTTT
CASSVTGGQEAFF
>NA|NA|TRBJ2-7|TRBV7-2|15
TGTGCCAGCAGCGCCCACCCGGGGGGAGGGGGCGAGCAGTACTTC
CASSAHPGGGGEQYF
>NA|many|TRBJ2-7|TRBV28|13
TGTGCCAGCAGTCCCGGGTTGGGACGGGAGCAGTACTTC
CASSPGLGREQYF
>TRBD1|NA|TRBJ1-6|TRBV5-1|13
TGCGCCAGCAGCGGGGACAGCTATTCACCCCTCCACTTT
CASSGDSYSPLHF
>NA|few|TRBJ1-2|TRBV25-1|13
TGTGCCAGCAGTGAATCGGGATTCTATGGCTACACCTTC
CASSESGFYGYTF